What follows are 28 T cell receptor beta chains derived from one specimen sequenced in a study of Graves' ophthalmopathy and Graves' hyperthyroidism. Amplification from RNA transcripts yielded the TCR beta CDR3 regions. Scientists carried out first-round RT-PCR using HTBI primers and then a second-round multiplex PCR. TCRdb passed the multiplex PCR reads through MiXCR, listing each CDR3 protein once. Here the sample spans approximately 480,000 distinct CDR3 sequences, 13% to 15% being singletons. The sample comprised blood. These receptors all come from a woman aged 30 to 39 with Graves' ophthalmopathy.

The chain carries TRBV28 and TRBJ2-6; D uncertain. The CDR3 is 15 amino acids. The germline gives CDR1 MDHEN, CDR2 SYDVKM. V lost 6 bases, J lost 0 bases, and 9 bases lay in between. CDR3 DNA: TGTGCCAGCAGAATGACAAACTCTGGGGCCAACGTCCTGACTTTC. It is translated as CASRMTNSGANVLTF.

The chain joins TRBV5-1 to TRBJ1-1; TRBD1 agrees at 8 bases. The CDR3 is made up of 15 amino acids. V dropped 2 bases and J dropped 6; count of bases not matched to a gene: 9. Germline CDR1 reads SGHRS; CDR2 reads YFSETQ. The CDR3 is CASSFDRGRNSEAFF. CDR3 nucleotides: TGCGCCAGCAGCTTTGACAGGGGAAGAAACTCTGAAGCTTTCTTT.

This clonotype appeared many times. V is TRBV2 and J is TRBJ2-2; D is unresolved. The germline gives CDR1 SNHLY, CDR2 FYNNEI. The V end was cut by 8 bases, the J end by 8 bases, with 9 bases between. The CDR3 spans 11 residues. The CDR3 loop reads CASDDVGELFF. CDR3 bases: TGTGCCAGCGACGACGTGGGGGAGCTGTTTTTT.

This clonotype has ten or more counts. This chain joins TRBV20-1 and TRBJ2-7; D may correspond to TRBD1 or TRBD2 (5 bases each). V shed 5 bases and J shed 3 bases, with 14 bases lying between them. Looked up from germline, CDR1 is DFQATT and CDR2 is SNEGSKA (reference sequence). CDR3 length equals 13 residues. The CDR3 reads CSAELGTDYEQYF. The CDR3 bases are TGCAGTGCTGAACTCGGGACGGACTACGAGCAGTACTTC.

V is TRBV6-4 and J is TRBJ1-1, with D possibly matching TRBD1 (6 bases). V was trimmed by 5 bases and J by 6 bases, leaving 13 bases between them. The CDR3 contains 13 residues. Germline loops: CDR1 MRHNA, CDR2 SNTAGT. The CDR3 sequence: CASSHREFSEAFF. CDR3 coding DNA: TGTGCCAGCAGTCACAGGGAATTCTCTGAAGCTTTCTTT.

This clonotype was seen repeatedly, ten times or more. The CDR3 sequence: CASSPSIGRHTEAFF. CDR3 nucleotide sequence: TGTGCCAGCTCACCCTCAATTGGGAGGCACACTGAAGCTTTCTTT. The chain joins TRBV18 to TRBJ1-1; no clear D. The CDR3 sequence is 15 residues long. Germline V CDR1 and CDR2: KGHSH, LQKENI. V was cut by 3 bases and J by 3 bases, with 14 bases left in between.

Many counts were recorded for this clonotype. The chain uses TRBV2 and TRBJ1-5, with D perhaps TRBD1 (5 bases). V was trimmed by 5 bases and J by 4 bases, leaving 9 bases between them. The CDR3 is made up of 13 amino acids. CDR1 SNHLY and CDR2 FYNNEI come from the germline V gene. The CDR3 coding sequence is TGTGCCAGCAGTAGCGACAGTAATCAGCCCCAGCATTTT. It specifies CASSSDSNQPQHF.

For this clonotype: One junction end disagrees with the germline gene, perhaps due to a read error. The V and J genes are TRBV7-9 and TRBJ2-5; either TRBD1 or TRBD2 may fit D (5 bases each). Germline-derived CDR1 and CDR2 are SEHNR and FQNEAQ (reference sequence). There are 16 residues in the CDR3. CDR3 in DNA: TGTGCCAGCAGCCCCCGTGGTCGAGGGGAAGAAGAGACCAAGTACTTC. This translates into CASSPRGRGEEETKYF.

This clonotype came up many times. V usage is TRBV7-2 and J usage is TRBJ1-6; TRBD1 matches 8 bases. Looked up from germline, CDR1 is SGHTA and CDR2 is FQGNSA. The CDR3 length is 13 residues. The ends lost 4 bases at V and 10 bases at J; junction bases unmatched: 3. The CDR3 region is CASSSPGGSPLHF. CDR3 sequence (DNA): TGTGCCAGCAGCTCCCCAGGGGGCTCACCCCTCCACTTT. The full variable domain, with the rest looked up from reference TRBV7-2 and TRBJ1-6, is GAGVSQSPSNKVTEKGKDVELRCDPISGHTALYWYRQSLGQGLEFLIYFQGNSAPDKSGLPSDRFSAERTGGSVSTLTIQRTQQEDSAVYLCASSSPGGSPLHFGNGTRLTVT.

This clonotype was detected many times. The chain combines TRBV12-3 or TRBV12-4 with TRBJ2-5, with D hard to call. The CDR3 has 13 residues. Trimming shortened V by 2 bases and J by 1 base, and 5 bases separated the two germline ends. The CDR3 sequence is CASSLILQETQYF. Here the CDR3 DNA reads TGTGCCAGCAGTTTAATCCTCCAAGAGACCCAGTACTTC.

This clonotype was observed at least ten times. This rearrangement joins TRBV6-1 to TRBJ1-2; 7 nucleotides align to TRBD1. V shed 8 bases, J shed 4 bases, and the junction held 13 bases outside the gene matches. The CDR3 is 15 amino acids. Germline loops: CDR1 MNHNS, CDR2 SASEGT. CDR3 sequence (DNA): TGTGCCAGCCTTGTTCGGGGGACAGCCCTCTATGGCTACACCTTC. The encoded protein is CASLVRGTALYGYTF.

Ten or more counts support this clonotype. The V call is TRBV6-1, the J call TRBJ2-2; D gene ambiguous. The CDR3 contains 12 residues. V lost 7 bases and J lost 8, with 11 bases in between. Germline V gives CDR1 MNHNS, CDR2 SASEGT. The CDR3 region has the DNA TGTGCCAGCAACCCCACCGGTGGGGAGCTGTTTTTT. It yields the protein CASNPTGGELFF.

This clonotype occurred many times. The genes are TRBV5-1 and TRBJ1-1; no definite D call. Trimming shortened V by 0 bases and J by 10 bases, and 10 bases separated the two germline ends. Germline V lookup: CDR1 SGHRS, CDR2 YFSETQ. This CDR3 is 12 amino acids long. Here the CDR3 reads CASSLDGKSAFF. Written as DNA, the CDR3 is TGCGCCAGCAGCTTGGATGGGAAGTCAGCTTTCTTT.

This clonotype was seen many times. The chain has TRBV7-2 and TRBJ2-5, with D possibly matching TRBD2 (6 bases). Per the germline V gene, CDR1 is SGHTA and CDR2 is FQGNSA. The CDR3 spans 12 residues. Trimming shortened V by 3 bases and J by 10 bases, and 12 bases separated the two germline ends. CDR3: CASSFLGLFQYF. As DNA, the CDR3 is TGTGCCAGCAGCTTTTTGGGACTGTTCCAGTACTTC.

This clonotype has at least ten counts. The genes are TRBV28 and TRBJ1-5; weak D call: TRBD1 (6 bases). The V gene lost 7 bases and the J gene lost 6 bases, with 22 bases spanning the gap. Germline V gene sequence: CDR1 MDHEN, CDR2 SYDVKM. This CDR3 has 16 amino acids. CDR3 region: CASITGGGQGRQPQHF. The CDR3 DNA is TGTGCCAGCATCACTGGGGGGGGGCAGGGCCGTCAGCCCCAGCATTTT.

This chain connects TRBV6-5 to TRBJ1-2; D remains unclear. Germline assignment: CDR1 MNHEY and CDR2 SVGAGI. The CDR3 covers 11 residues. V lost 6 bases and J 9 bases, leaving 11 bases between the germline ends. CDR3 sequence: CASRLSWSYTF. DNA of the CDR3: TGTGCCAGCAGGTTAAGTTGGAGCTACACCTTC.

This clonotype was detected many times. This chain links TRBV2 with TRBJ2-7, with 10 bases that match TRBD2. V dropped 6 bases and J dropped 0; count of bases not matched to a gene: 11. Germline-derived CDR1 and CDR2 are SNHLY and FYNNEI. The CDR3 has 17 amino acids. CDR3: CASSRLYGTSDSYEQYF. The CDR3 DNA follows: TGTGCCAGCAGCCGGTTGTACGGGACTAGCGACTCCTACGAGCAGTACTTC. The complete variable domain, with remaining parts taken from reference TRBV2 and TRBJ2-7, reads EPEVTQTPSHQVTQMGQEVILRCVPISNHLYFYWYRQILGQKVEFLVSFYNNEISEKSEIFDDQFSVERPDGSNFTLKIRSTKLEDSAMYFCASSRLYGTSDSYEQYFGPGTRLTVT.

This clonotype has at least ten counts. This chain links TRBV28 with TRBJ1-5; 7 nucleotides agree with TRBD1. From germline, CDR1 is MDHEN and CDR2 SYDVKM. This CDR3 is built from 15 residues. The ends lost 8 bases at V and 6 bases at J; junction bases unmatched: 13. This CDR3 is CASYTNNRGSQPQHF. The CDR3 nucleotides read TGTGCCAGCTACACAAATAACAGGGGTAGTCAGCCCCAGCATTTT.

Ten or more counts support this clonotype. The chain combines TRBV2 with TRBJ1-3; 8 bases align to TRBD1. Germline assignment: CDR1 SNHLY and CDR2 FYNNEI. Losses at the gene ends were 6 bases for V and 5 bases for J; bases not matched to a gene: 9. The CDR3 covers 15 residues. The CDR3 DNA reads TGTGCCAGCAGACACAGGGGGTTCGCTCGAAACACCATATATTTT. Amino acids: CASRHRGFARNTIYF.

This clonotype was seen a handful of times. The chain employs TRBV18 and TRBJ2-7; possibly TRBD2 for D (7 bases). This CDR3 contains 15 residues. V was cut by 6 bases and J by 5 bases, with 20 bases left in between. Germline CDR1 KGHSH, CDR2 LQKENI. This CDR3 reads CASSPGGGRNHEQYF. The CDR3 bases are TGTGCCAGCTCCCCTGGGGGGGGGCGCAACCACGAGCAGTACTTC.

In this sample, this clonotype turned up many times. The V and J genes are TRBV18 and TRBJ1-1; tentative D call: TRBD1 (6 bases). The CDR3 sequence is 15 residues long. Germline V gene lookup returns CDR1 KGHSH and CDR2 LQKENI. Trimming removed 3 bases from V and 10 bases from J, with 21 bases in between. CDR3 nucleotide sequence: TGTGCCAGCTCACCGGCCCCGACAGGAGAGAGCGTAGCTTTCTTT. It specifies CASSPAPTGESVAFF.

This clonotype has at least ten counts. The gene calls are TRBV2 and TRBJ1-5, with 7 bases that match TRBD1. The CDR3 sequence is 18 residues long. V shed 5 bases and J 0 bases; nucleotides not matched to a gene: 13. Per the germline V gene, CDR1 is SNHLY and CDR2 is FYNNEI. CDR3 region: CASSSLGRGRDSNQPQHF. CDR3 coding DNA: TGTGCCAGCAGTTCACTAGGGAGGGGGCGAGATAGCAATCAGCCCCAGCATTTT. The full variable domain, in which reference TRBV2 and TRBJ1-5 provide the parts outside the CDR3, is EPEVTQTPSHQVTQMGQEVILRCVPISNHLYFYWYRQILGQKVEFLVSFYNNEISEKSEIFDDQFSVERPDGSNFTLKIRSTKLEDSAMYFCASSSLGRGRDSNQPQHFGDGTRLSIL.

This chain uses TRBV2 with TRBJ1-1, with D tentatively TRBD1 (5 bases). There are 17 residues in the CDR3. Germline loops: CDR1 SNHLY, CDR2 FYNNEI. V lost 3 bases to trimming and J lost 1 base, with 18 bases between them. CDR3 region: CASSESGWGRANTEAFF. CDR3 bases: TGTGCCAGCAGTGAGTCCGGGTGGGGCAGGGCGAACACTGAAGCTTTCTTT.

In the case of this clonotype: This may be a read error: a much more frequent sequence differs by one nucleotide. The J gene is TRBJ1-2, the V gene TRBV2; D might be TRBD1 (6 bases). Germline V gives CDR1 SNHLY, CDR2 FYNNEI. This CDR3 is 14 amino acids long. The CDR3: CASSDGGAGPGCTF. The CDR3 DNA reads TGTGCCAGCAGTGATGGGGGCGCGGGCCCTGGCTGCACCTTC.

V gene TRBV18 combines with J gene TRBJ1-1; D gene uncertain. This CDR3 has 13 residues. The V end was cut by 3 bases, the J end by 7 bases, with 12 bases between. The germline V gene has CDR1 KGHSH and CDR2 LQKENI. The CDR3 DNA follows: TGTGCCAGCTCACCGGGAGGATTTGGTGAAGCTTTCTTT. It is translated as CASSPGGFGEAFF.

This clonotype has ten or more counts. The chain employs TRBV12-3 or TRBV12-4 and TRBJ1-2; a possible D gene is TRBD1 (5 bases). CDR3 length: 16 residues. V gave up 6 bases and J gave up 0 bases, with 17 bases separating them. The CDR3 sequence: CASSQDAGMANYGYTF. The CDR3 DNA reads TGTGCCAGCAGCCAAGACGCAGGGATGGCTAACTATGGCTACACCTTC.

Only a few counts were recorded for this clonotype. The chain combines TRBV12-3 or TRBV12-4 with TRBJ2-4, with D tentatively TRBD1 (6 bases). The CDR3 covers 12 residues. The V gene lost 5 bases and the J gene lost 13 bases, with 15 bases spanning the gap. CDR3 amino acids: CASSPGQHGQYF. CDR3 nucleotides: TGTGCCAGCAGTCCCGGACAGCATGGGCAGTACTTC.

This clonotype was seen many times. This rearrangement joins TRBV19 to TRBJ1-3; D may be TRBD1 (6 bases). Germline V CDR1 and CDR2: LNHDA, SQIVND (reference sequence). The V end lost 4 bases, the J end lost 0 bases, and 10 bases lay between the germline ends. This CDR3 is 15 amino acids long. This CDR3 reads CASSSRTASGNTIYF. The CDR3 nucleotides read TGTGCCAGTAGTAGCAGGACAGCCTCTGGAAACACCATATATTTT.